These T cell receptor beta chains were read from a single sample in a study of OX40 agonist ivuxolimab in advanced cancers. Produced via immunoSEQ multiplex PCR; TCRdb's table is partial and in-frame only. The data contain under 85,000 clones, 70% to 90% of them seen just once; the ten biggest clones take up 0.47%. The source material was CD4+ or CD8+ T cells sorted from blood, sampled in a trial of the OX40 agonist ivuxolimab. Receptors originate from an adult with an advanced solid tumor such as melanoma, head and neck, liver or kidney cancer. Each CDR3 is given with its conserved first and last residue. D genes are given only for firm matches. Rows may omit the clone size; those that give it use once, few, many or a size class.

V gene: TRBV7-6
CDR3 length: 15
D gene: TRBD2
J gene: TRBJ2-1
clone size: -
CDR3 protein: CASSLGTSTHNEQFF
CDR3 DNA: TGTGCCAGCAGCTTAGGGACTAGCACCCACAATGAGCAGTTCTTC

V gene: TRBV28
CDR3 length: 11
D gene: -
J gene: TRBJ1-1
clone size: -
CDR3 protein: CASSLFPEAFF
CDR3 DNA: TGTGCCAGCAGTTTATTCCCTGAAGCTTTCTTT

V gene: TRBV9
CDR3 length: 15
D gene: TRBD1
J gene: TRBJ1-1
clone size: -
CDR3 protein: CASSPPGGWNTEAFF
CDR3 DNA: TGTGCCAGCAGCCCCCCAGGGGGGTGGAACACTGAAGCTTTCTTT

V gene: TRBV11-1
CDR3 length: 14
D gene: -
J gene: TRBJ1-1
clone size: -
CDR3 protein: CASSLGRGGTEAFF
CDR3 DNA: TGTGCCAGCAGCTTAGGTCGGGGAGGCACTGAAGCTTTCTTT

V gene: TRBV10-3
CDR3 length: 12
D gene: TRBD1
J gene: TRBJ1-5
clone size: -
CDR3 protein: CAMGTGNQPQHF
CDR3 DNA: TGTGCCATGGGGACAGGGAATCAGCCCCAGCATTTT

V gene: TRBV6-5
CDR3 length: 15
D gene: -
J gene: TRBJ1-4
clone size: -
CDR3 protein: CASSYVPSPREKLFF
CDR3 DNA: TGTGCCAGCAGTTACGTCCCCTCTCCAAGGGAAAAACTGTTTTTT

V gene: TRBV5-6
CDR3 length: 16
D gene: -
J gene: TRBJ1-5
clone size: -
CDR3 protein: CASSYLAGDSNQPQHF
CDR3 DNA: TGTGCCAGCAGCTATCTTGCTGGGGACAGCAATCAGCCCCAGCATTTT

V gene: TRBV6-5
CDR3 length: 16
D gene: -
J gene: TRBJ2-5
clone size: -
CDR3 protein: CASSYYGSGGAETQYF
CDR3 DNA: TGTGCCAGCAGTTACTATGGTTCTGGGGGGGCGGAGACCCAGTACTTC

V gene: TRBV18
CDR3 length: 15
D gene: -
J gene: TRBJ1-2
clone size: once
CDR3 protein: CASSPQQVANYGYTF
CDR3 DNA: TGTGCCAGCTCACCACAACAGGTGGCTAACTATGGCTACACCTTC

V gene: TRBV5-1
CDR3 length: 15
D gene: -
J gene: TRBJ2-1
clone size: -
CDR3 protein: CASSQGPSSYNEQFF
CDR3 DNA: TGCGCCAGCAGCCAGGGGCCCAGCTCCTACAATGAGCAGTTCTTC

V gene: TRBV11-2
CDR3 length: 14
D gene: -
J gene: TRBJ2-3
clone size: once
CDR3 protein: CASSYFPSTDTQYF
CDR3 DNA: TGTGCCAGCAGCTACTTCCCTAGCACAGATACGCAGTATTTT

V gene: TRBV28
CDR3 length: 13
D gene: -
J gene: TRBJ2-2
clone size: -
CDR3 protein: CASSFGWTGELFF
CDR3 DNA: TGTGCCAGCAGTTTTGGGTGGACCGGGGAGCTGTTTTTT

V gene: TRBV19
CDR3 length: 14
D gene: -
J gene: TRBJ2-1
clone size: -
CDR3 protein: CASIGNPPVNEQFF
CDR3 DNA: TGTGCCAGTATAGGGAACCCCCCTGTCAATGAGCAGTTCTTC

V gene: TRBV2
CDR3 length: 14
D gene: -
J gene: TRBJ2-2
clone size: once
CDR3 protein: CASRVDGVGGELFF
CDR3 DNA: TGTGCCAGCAGGGTCGACGGGGTGGGCGGGGAGCTGTTTTTT

V gene: TRBV7-3
CDR3 length: 15
D gene: TRBD1
J gene: TRBJ1-1
clone size: -
CDR3 protein: CASRPGTAGNTEAFF
CDR3 DNA: TGTGCCAGCAGGCCTGGGACAGCTGGTAACACTGAAGCTTTCTTT

V gene: TRBV9
CDR3 length: 13
D gene: -
J gene: TRBJ1-1
clone size: -
CDR3 protein: CASSPTVNTEAFF
CDR3 DNA: TGTGCCAGCAGTCCAACGGTGAACACTGAAGCTTTCTTT

V gene: TRBV9
CDR3 length: 16
D gene: -
J gene: TRBJ2-5
clone size: -
CDR3 protein: CASSAGAGALIESQYF
CDR3 DNA: TGTGCCAGCAGCGCGGGGGCAGGGGCCCTAATCGAATCCCAGTACTTC

V gene: TRBV6-5
CDR3 length: 14
D gene: TRBD1
J gene: TRBJ2-5
clone size: -
CDR3 protein: CASSYDRGRETQYF
CDR3 DNA: TGTGCCAGCAGTTACGACAGGGGCCGGGAGACCCAGTACTTC

V gene: TRBV2
CDR3 length: 16
D gene: -
J gene: TRBJ1-3
clone size: -
CDR3 protein: CASTRGDWGAGNTIYF
CDR3 DNA: TGTGCCAGCACCAGAGGGGATTGGGGGGCCGGAAACACCATATATTTT

V gene: TRBV7-2
CDR3 length: 14
D gene: TRBD2
J gene: TRBJ2-4
clone size: -
CDR3 protein: CASTELAGPSIQYF
CDR3 DNA: TGTGCCAGCACCGAGCTAGCGGGGCCTTCTATTCAGTACTTC

V gene: TRBV7-2
CDR3 length: 16
D gene: -
J gene: TRBJ1-1
clone size: -
CDR3 protein: CASSLAQWEKSTEAFF
CDR3 DNA: TGTGCCAGCAGCTTAGCGCAGTGGGAAAAGAGCACTGAAGCTTTCTTT

V gene: TRBV18
CDR3 length: 15
D gene: -
J gene: TRBJ2-1
clone size: -
CDR3 protein: CASSSLNGTQGEQFF
CDR3 DNA: TGTGCCAGCTCATCCCTTAACGGGACTCAGGGTGAGCAGTTCTTC

V gene: TRBV12-5
CDR3 length: 13
D gene: -
J gene: TRBJ2-3
clone size: -
CDR3 protein: CASGTSGVYTQYF
CDR3 DNA: TGTGCTAGTGGGACTAGTGGGGTTTATACGCAGTATTTT

V gene: TRBV28
CDR3 length: 15
D gene: -
J gene: TRBJ1-1
clone size: -
CDR3 protein: CASSFFETRNTEAFF
CDR3 DNA: TGTGCCAGCAGTTTCTTCGAGACACGAAACACTGAAGCTTTCTTT

V gene: TRBV18
CDR3 length: 16
D gene: -
J gene: TRBJ1-4
clone size: -
CDR3 protein: CASSPQWGPTLEKLFF
CDR3 DNA: TGTGCCAGCTCACCACAGTGGGGACCAACCCTGGAAAAACTGTTTTTT

V gene: TRBV7-8
CDR3 length: 12
D gene: -
J gene: TRBJ1-6
clone size: -
CDR3 protein: CASSLNPGPVHF
CDR3 DNA: TGTGCCAGCAGCTTAAACCCGGGCCCTGTCCACTTT

V gene: TRBV27
CDR3 length: 14
D gene: -
J gene: TRBJ1-5
clone size: -
CDR3 protein: CASRGSSDNQPQHF
CDR3 DNA: TGTGCCAGCCGGGGGAGCAGCGACAATCAGCCCCAGCATTTT

V gene: TRBV18
CDR3 length: 15
D gene: -
J gene: TRBJ1-1
clone size: -
CDR3 protein: CASSLTEGADTEAFF
CDR3 DNA: TGTGCCAGCTCCCTTACGGAAGGGGCTGACACTGAAGCTTTCTTT

V gene: TRBV9
CDR3 length: 13
D gene: -
J gene: TRBJ1-2
clone size: -
CDR3 protein: CASSEGTVYGYTF
CDR3 DNA: TGTGCCAGCAGCGAGGGCACCGTCTATGGCTACACCTTC

V gene: TRBV18
CDR3 length: 15
D gene: -
J gene: TRBJ1-4
clone size: -
CDR3 protein: CASSPGPATNEKLFF
CDR3 DNA: TGTGCCAGCTCACCAGGGCCCGCAACTAATGAAAAACTGTTTTTT

V gene: TRBV7-9
CDR3 length: 15
D gene: -
J gene: TRBJ1-1
clone size: -
CDR3 protein: CASSLGAFRSTEAFF
CDR3 DNA: TGTGCCAGCAGCTTGGGGGCTTTCAGGAGCACTGAAGCTTTCTTT

V gene: TRBV6-1
CDR3 length: 13
D gene: -
J gene: TRBJ2-5
clone size: -
CDR3 protein: CASSSGAQETQYF
CDR3 DNA: TGTGCCAGCAGTTCAGGGGCCCAAGAGACCCAGTACTTC

V gene: TRBV28
CDR3 length: 16
D gene: TRBD1
J gene: TRBJ1-2
clone size: -
CDR3 protein: CASSPTGPRANYGYTF
CDR3 DNA: TGTGCCAGCAGCCCGACAGGGCCTCGCGCTAACTATGGCTACACCTTC

V gene: TRBV18
CDR3 length: 14
D gene: -
J gene: TRBJ2-7
clone size: -
CDR3 protein: CASSPKQGVYEQYF
CDR3 DNA: TGTGCCAGCTCACCGAAACAGGGAGTCTACGAGCAGTACTTC

V gene: TRBV28
CDR3 length: 15
D gene: -
J gene: TRBJ1-5
clone size: -
CDR3 protein: CASSPPDLVRQPQHF
CDR3 DNA: TGTGCCAGCAGCCCCCCAGACCTAGTCCGTCAGCCCCAGCATTTT

V gene: TRBV6-1
CDR3 length: 13
D gene: TRBD1
J gene: TRBJ2-1
clone size: -
CDR3 protein: CASSGTGSNEQFF
CDR3 DNA: TGTGCCAGCAGTGGGACAGGTAGCAATGAGCAGTTCTTC

V gene: TRBV19
CDR3 length: 12
D gene: -
J gene: TRBJ1-4
clone size: -
CDR3 protein: CASSWGPEKLFF
CDR3 DNA: TGTGCCAGTAGTTGGGGCCCTGAAAAACTGTTTTTT

V gene: TRBV7-2
CDR3 length: 14
D gene: -
J gene: TRBJ2-5
clone size: -
CDR3 protein: CASSRGPAGETQYF
CDR3 DNA: TGTGCCAGCAGCCGAGGCCCGGCGGGGGAGACCCAGTACTTC

V gene: TRBV19
CDR3 length: 16
D gene: -
J gene: TRBJ2-5
clone size: -
CDR3 protein: CASSIDRTRLGETQYF
CDR3 DNA: TGTGCCAGTAGTATAGACCGAACTAGGTTGGGGGAGACCCAGTACTTC

V gene: TRBV15
CDR3 length: 14
D gene: -
J gene: TRBJ1-1
clone size: -
CDR3 protein: CATSRGGGDRKAFF
CDR3 DNA: TGTGCCACCAGCAGAGGGGGTGGGGACCGTAAAGCTTTCTTT

V gene: TRBV7-2
CDR3 length: 13
D gene: -
J gene: TRBJ2-2
clone size: -
CDR3 protein: CASSRNLAGELFF
CDR3 DNA: TGTGCCAGCAGTCGGAACCTTGCCGGGGAGCTGTTTTTT

V gene: TRBV7-3
CDR3 length: 15
D gene: TRBD2
J gene: TRBJ2-7
clone size: -
CDR3 protein: CASSWERGSSYEQYF
CDR3 DNA: TGTGCCAGCAGTTGGGAGCGGGGCAGCTCCTACGAGCAGTACTTC

V gene: TRBV5-1
CDR3 length: 15
D gene: -
J gene: TRBJ1-1
clone size: -
CDR3 protein: CASSLEGPSSTEAFF
CDR3 DNA: TGCGCCAGCAGCTTGGAGGGTCCTTCTAGCACTGAAGCTTTCTTT

V gene: TRBV19
CDR3 length: 12
D gene: -
J gene: TRBJ1-1
clone size: -
CDR3 protein: CASRTGNTEAFF
CDR3 DNA: TGTGCCAGTAGGACAGGGAACACTGAAGCTTTCTTT

V gene: TRBV6-5
CDR3 length: 14
D gene: -
J gene: TRBJ2-7
clone size: -
CDR3 protein: CASSHGTHPYEQYF
CDR3 DNA: TGTGCCAGCAGTCACGGGACGCACCCCTACGAGCAGTACTTC

V gene: TRBV5-4
CDR3 length: 13
D gene: -
J gene: TRBJ2-1
clone size: once
CDR3 protein: CASSINRGNEQFF
CDR3 DNA: TGTGCCAGCAGCATTAACCGGGGCAATGAGCAGTTCTTC

V gene: TRBV6-5
CDR3 length: 14
D gene: TRBD2
J gene: TRBJ2-7
clone size: once
CDR3 protein: CACGRGRAAYEQYF
CDR3 DNA: TGTGCCTGCGGGAGGGGCAGGGCAGCCTACGAGCAGTACTTC

V gene: TRBV27
CDR3 length: 12
D gene: TRBD1
J gene: TRBJ1-2
clone size: few
CDR3 protein: CASSPRTGGYTF
CDR3 DNA: TGTGCCAGCAGTCCTCGGACAGGGGGCTACACCTTC

V gene: TRBV5-3
CDR3 length: 15
D gene: -
J gene: TRBJ1-3
clone size: -
CDR3 protein: CASSPRGDSGNTIYF
CDR3 DNA: TGTGCCAGCAGCCCCCGGGGGGACTCTGGAAACACCATATATTTT

V gene: TRBV18
CDR3 length: 13
D gene: -
J gene: TRBJ1-2
clone size: -
CDR3 protein: CASSPDGSYGYTF
CDR3 DNA: TGTGCCAGCTCACCGGACGGGAGCTATGGCTACACCTTC

V gene: TRBV5-1
CDR3 length: 15
D gene: -
J gene: TRBJ2-3
clone size: -
CDR3 protein: CASSLVLGYTDTQYF
CDR3 DNA: TGCGCCAGCAGCTTGGTGCTGGGGTACACAGATACGCAGTATTTT

V gene: TRBV4-3
CDR3 length: 14
D gene: TRBD2
J gene: TRBJ2-1
clone size: once
CDR3 protein: CASSPGGSGGAQFF
CDR3 DNA: TGCGCCAGCAGCCCCGGGGGAAGCGGGGGGGCCCAGTTCTTC

V gene: TRBV10-2
CDR3 length: 13
D gene: TRBD1
J gene: TRBJ1-2
clone size: -
CDR3 protein: CASIDRGGYGYTF
CDR3 DNA: TGCGCCAGCATTGACAGGGGGGGCTATGGCTACACCTTC

V gene: TRBV5-1
CDR3 length: 14
D gene: -
J gene: TRBJ2-3
clone size: -
CDR3 protein: CASSSPQGSDTQYF
CDR3 DNA: TGCGCCAGCAGCTCCCCACAGGGATCAGATACGCAGTATTTT

V gene: TRBV18
CDR3 length: 14
D gene: -
J gene: TRBJ1-2
clone size: -
CDR3 protein: CASSPPRRHYGYTF
CDR3 DNA: TGTGCCAGCTCACCACCGAGACGACACTATGGCTACACCTTC

V gene: TRBV18
CDR3 length: 14
D gene: TRBD1
J gene: TRBJ2-3
clone size: -
CDR3 protein: CASRTGQSTDTQYF
CDR3 DNA: TGTGCCAGCCGGACGGGACAGAGCACAGATACGCAGTATTTT

V gene: TRBV6-1
CDR3 length: 14
D gene: -
J gene: TRBJ2-7
clone size: -
CDR3 protein: CASSASSVSYEQYF
CDR3 DNA: TGTGCCAGCAGTGCCTCCTCTGTCTCCTACGAGCAGTACTTC

V gene: TRBV7-6
CDR3 length: 13
D gene: -
J gene: TRBJ1-3
clone size: -
CDR3 protein: CASSQGPGNTIYF
CDR3 DNA: TGTGCCAGCAGCCAGGGTCCTGGAAACACCATATATTTT

V gene: TRBV18
CDR3 length: 16
D gene: -
J gene: TRBJ2-7
clone size: -
CDR3 protein: CASSPPGQLVSYEQYF
CDR3 DNA: TGTGCCAGCTCACCCCCGGGACAACTAGTATCCTACGAGCAGTACTTC

V gene: TRBV27
CDR3 length: 14
D gene: -
J gene: TRBJ2-7
clone size: -
CDR3 protein: CASSFRAGIYEQYF
CDR3 DNA: TGTGCCAGCAGTTTTCGTGCCGGGATCTACGAGCAGTACTTC